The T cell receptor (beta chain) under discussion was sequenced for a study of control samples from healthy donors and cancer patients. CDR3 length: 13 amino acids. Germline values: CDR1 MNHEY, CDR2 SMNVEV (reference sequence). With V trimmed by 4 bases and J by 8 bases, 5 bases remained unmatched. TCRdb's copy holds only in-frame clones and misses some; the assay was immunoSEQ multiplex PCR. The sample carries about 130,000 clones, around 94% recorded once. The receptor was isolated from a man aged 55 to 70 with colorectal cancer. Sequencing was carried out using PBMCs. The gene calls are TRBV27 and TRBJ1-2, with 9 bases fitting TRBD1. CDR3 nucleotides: TGTGCCAGCAGTTGGGGACAGGGCGACGGCTACACCTTC. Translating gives CASSWGQGDGYTF.